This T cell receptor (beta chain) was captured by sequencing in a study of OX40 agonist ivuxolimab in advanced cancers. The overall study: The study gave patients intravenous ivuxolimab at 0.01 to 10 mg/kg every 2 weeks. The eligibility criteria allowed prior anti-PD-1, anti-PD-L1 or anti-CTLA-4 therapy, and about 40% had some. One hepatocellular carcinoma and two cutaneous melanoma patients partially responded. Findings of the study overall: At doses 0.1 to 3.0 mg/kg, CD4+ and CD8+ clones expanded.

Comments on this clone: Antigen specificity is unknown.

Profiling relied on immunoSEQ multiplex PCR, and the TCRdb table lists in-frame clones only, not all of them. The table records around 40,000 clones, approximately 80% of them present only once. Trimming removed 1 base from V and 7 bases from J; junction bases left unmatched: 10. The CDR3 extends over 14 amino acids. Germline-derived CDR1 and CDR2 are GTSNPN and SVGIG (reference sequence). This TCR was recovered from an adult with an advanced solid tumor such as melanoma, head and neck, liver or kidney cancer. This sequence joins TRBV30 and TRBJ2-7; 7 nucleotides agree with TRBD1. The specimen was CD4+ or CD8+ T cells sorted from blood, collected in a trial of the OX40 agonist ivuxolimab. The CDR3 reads CAWSAKDRSGEQYF. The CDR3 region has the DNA TGTGCCTGGAGTGCTAAGGACAGGTCTGGGGAGCAGTACTTC.